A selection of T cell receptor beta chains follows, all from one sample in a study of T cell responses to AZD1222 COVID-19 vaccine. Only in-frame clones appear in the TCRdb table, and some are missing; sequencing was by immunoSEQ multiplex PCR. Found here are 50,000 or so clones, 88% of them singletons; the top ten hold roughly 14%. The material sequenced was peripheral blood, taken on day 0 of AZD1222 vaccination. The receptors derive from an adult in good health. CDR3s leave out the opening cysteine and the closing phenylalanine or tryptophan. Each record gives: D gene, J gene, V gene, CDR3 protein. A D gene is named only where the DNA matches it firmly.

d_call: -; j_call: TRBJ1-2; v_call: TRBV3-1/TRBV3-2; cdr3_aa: ASSPGRGYT
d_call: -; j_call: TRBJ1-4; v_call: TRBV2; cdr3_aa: ASSERNWGGEKLF
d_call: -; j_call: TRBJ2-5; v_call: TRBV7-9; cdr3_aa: ASSLPPFQETQY
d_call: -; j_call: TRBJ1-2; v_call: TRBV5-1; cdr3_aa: ASSFLGGPETNYGYT
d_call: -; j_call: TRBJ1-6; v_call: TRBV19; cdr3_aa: ASSIDHEDLPLH
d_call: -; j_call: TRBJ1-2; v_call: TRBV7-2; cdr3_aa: ASSLARQAYGYT
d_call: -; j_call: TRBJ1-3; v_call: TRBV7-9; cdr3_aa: ASSPPGPSSGNTIY
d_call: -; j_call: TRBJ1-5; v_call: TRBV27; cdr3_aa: ASSPGGDQPQH
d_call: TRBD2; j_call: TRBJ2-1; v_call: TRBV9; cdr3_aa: ASSTRLAGDVF
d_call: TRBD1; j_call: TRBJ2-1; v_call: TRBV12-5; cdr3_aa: ASGLGQGSNEQF